Listed below are T cell receptor beta chains from one sample, sequenced in a study of vaccination effects on CD4 cells after COVID-19. Produced via immunoSEQ multiplex PCR; TCRdb's table is partial and in-frame only. Among approximately 26,000 clones listed, 75% to 80% were seen once. Which antigens these TCRs recognize remains unknown. The sequenced sample was CD4+ T cells from PBMCs cultured with SARS-CoV-2 spike peptides, obtained after COVID-19 vaccination. The receptors here all came from a human donor who received a COVID-19 vaccine. Some clones in this sample may be carry-over from other donors' samples. CDR3s include the opening cysteine and the closing phenylalanine or tryptophan. D genes are given only for firm matches. Rows give clone size only sometimes, using once, few, many, or a class for an expanded clone.

CDR3: CASTHGTGGRPQHF; DNA: TGTGCCAGCACCCACGGGACAGGGGGAAGGCCCCAGCATTTT; D: TRBD1; V: TRBV2; size: medium-sized; J: TRBJ1-5
CDR3: CASSTWTDPAEQFF; DNA: TGTGCCAGTAGTACTTGGACGGACCCTGCTGAGCAGTTCTTC; D: NA; V: TRBV19; size: NA; J: TRBJ2-1
CDR3: CASSLGVETQYF; DNA: TGTGCCAGCAGCTTGGGGGTAGAGACCCAGTACTTC; D: NA; V: TRBV5-6; size: NA; J: TRBJ2-5
CDR3: CASSRRRDEKLFF; DNA: TGTGCCAGCAGTCGGAGGAGGGATGAAAAACTGTTTTTT; D: NA; V: TRBV27; size: NA; J: TRBJ1-4
CDR3: CASSQGGGQGTGNEQFF; DNA: TGCGCCAGCAGCCAAGGGGGAGGACAGGGAACGGGAAATGAGCAGTTCTTC; D: TRBD1; V: TRBV4-1; size: NA; J: TRBJ2-1
CDR3: CASSGTGTGGTEAFF; DNA: TGTGCCAGCAGCGGAACCGGGACAGGCGGCACTGAAGCTTTCTTT; D: TRBD1; V: TRBV2; size: NA; J: TRBJ1-1
CDR3: CASQTSGGFADIQYF; DNA: TGTGCCAGTCAGACTAGCGGGGGGTTTGCGGACATTCAGTACTTC; D: TRBD2; V: TRBV19; size: NA; J: TRBJ2-4
CDR3: CASGGPGLAGYTSTDTQYF; DNA: TGTGCCAGCGGAGGACCGGGACTAGCGGGTTACACTAGCACAGATACGCAGTATTTT; D: TRBD2; V: TRBV2; size: NA; J: TRBJ2-3
CDR3: CASAPQAYGYTF; DNA: TGTGCCAGTGCCCCCCAGGCCTATGGCTACACCTTC; D: NA; V: TRBV19; size: NA; J: TRBJ1-2
CDR3: CASSPGARKQYF; DNA: TGTGCCAGCAGTCCGGGGGCTCGGAAGCAGTATTTT; D: NA; V: TRBV7-8; size: NA; J: TRBJ2-3
CDR3: CASSGTGGDYNEQFF; DNA: TGTGCCAGCAGCGGTACAGGGGGCGACTACAATGAGCAGTTCTTC; D: TRBD1; V: TRBV11-3; size: once; J: TRBJ2-1
CDR3: CASSGSGTGNTEAFF; DNA: TGTGCCAGCTCGGGATCGGGCACCGGGAACACTGAAGCTTTCTTT; D: NA; V: TRBV9; size: NA; J: TRBJ1-1